Listed below are T cell receptor beta chains from one sample, sequenced in a study of cytomegalovirus exposure and HLA in healthy donors. The assay was immunoSEQ multiplex PCR, and TCRdb's table has in-frame clones only and misses some. The sample lists about 76,000 clones; around 76% were seen once. Sequenced: PBMCs. These receptors all stem from a male donor in good health and CMV-seropositive. Each CDR3 is given with its conserved first and last residue. D genes are given only for firm matches. Rows may omit the clone size; those that give it use once, few, many or a size class.

length | J | size | V | D | CDR3 | DNA
17 | TRBJ1-6 | NA | TRBV28 | NA | CASSLVVSTGPNSPLHF | TGTGCCAGCAGTTTAGTCGTGTCTACAGGACCAAATTCACCCCTCCACTTT
17 | TRBJ1-4 | NA | TRBV23-1 | NA | CASSQLRDLGREEKLFF | TGCGCCAGCAGTCAATTGCGGGACCTCGGTCGGGAAGAAAAACTGTTTTTT
14 | TRBJ1-5 | NA | TRBV6-6 | NA | CASSYRTIGGPQHF | TGTGCCAGCAGTTACCGAACAATCGGAGGGCCCCAGCATTTT
14 | TRBJ2-5 | NA | TRBV7-3 | NA | CASSLSGLSGTQYF | TGTGCCAGCAGCTTAAGTGGACTATCGGGGACCCAGTACTTC
16 | TRBJ2-7 | once | TRBV6-4 | TRBD2 | CASSDPTGGKFYEQYF | TGTGCCAGCAGTGACCCGACGGGGGGGAAATTCTACGAGCAGTACTTC
14 | TRBJ1-2 | NA | TRBV7-2 | NA | CASSSLGGRDGYTF | TGTGCCAGCAGCTCGCTGGGAGGCAGAGATGGCTACACCTTC
12 | TRBJ2-1 | NA | TRBV29-1 | NA | CSVFTGYNEQFF | TGCAGCGTTTTTACAGGGTACAATGAGCAGTTCTTC
15 | TRBJ2-7 | NA | TRBV30 | TRBD1 | CAWSVSRTGGYEQYF | TGTGCCTGGAGTGTGTCCAGGACAGGGGGCTACGAGCAGTACTTC
14 | TRBJ2-1 | NA | TRBV4-3 | NA | CASSRFQGGDEQFF | TGCGCCAGCAGCCGCTTTCAGGGGGGCGATGAGCAGTTCTTC
15 | TRBJ2-1 | NA | TRBV30 | TRBD2 | CAWSLSSGRVGEQFF | TGTGCCTGGAGTTTGTCTAGCGGGAGGGTGGGTGAGCAGTTCTTC
15 | TRBJ1-5 | once | TRBV7-2 | NA | CASSLEAGGNQPQHF | TGTGCCAGCAGCTTAGAGGCAGGGGGCAATCAGCCCCAGCATTTT
15 | TRBJ2-1 | NA | TRBV28 | TRBD2 | CASSSRLAGYNEQFF | TGTGCCAGCAGTTCTCGACTAGCGGGGTACAATGAGCAGTTCTTC
16 | TRBJ2-5 | NA | TRBV15 | NA | CATSRGGTRREETQYF | TGTGCCACCAGCAGAGGGGGGACTCGGAGGGAAGAGACCCAGTACTTC
15 | TRBJ2-7 | NA | TRBV7-6 | TRBD1 | CASSLSGTGANEQYF | TGTGCCAGCAGCTTATCCGGGACAGGGGCTAACGAGCAGTACTTC
16 | TRBJ1-4 | few | TRBV15 | TRBD1 | CATSRGTGSTNEKLFF | TGTGCCACCAGCAGGGGGACAGGGTCAACTAATGAAAAACTGTTTTTT
10 | TRBJ2-7 | NA | TRBV23-1 | NA | CASRQDEQYF | TGCGCCAGCAGACAGGACGAGCAGTACTTC
14 | TRBJ2-1 | NA | TRBV5-1 | TRBD2 | CASNRGTSANEQFF | TGCGCCAGCAATAGAGGGACTAGCGCAAATGAGCAGTTCTTC
14 | TRBJ2-4 | NA | TRBV21-1 | NA | CASSKQGAKNIQYF | TGTGCCAGCAGCAAACAGGGGGCGAAAAACATTCAGTACTTC
11 | TRBJ2-7 | NA | TRBV28 | NA | CASPGQNGQYF | TGTGCCAGCCCCGGACAGAATGGGCAGTACTTC
15 | TRBJ1-5 | NA | TRBV7-8 | NA | CASSLVYRADQPQHF | TGTGCCAGCAGCTTAGTATACAGGGCCGATCAGCCCCAGCATTTT
17 | TRBJ2-1 | NA | TRBV4-3 | TRBD2 | CASSQDAGGPTYNEQFF | TGCGCCAGCAGCCAAGATGCGGGGGGACCCACGTACAATGAGCAGTTCTTC
12 | TRBJ2-7 | NA | TRBV29-1 | NA | CSIAELSYEQYF | TGCAGCATAGCGGAACTCTCCTACGAGCAGTACTTC
16 | TRBJ1-5 | NA | TRBV4-2 | NA | CASSQGGRGRGQPQHF | TGTGCCAGCAGCCAGGGGGGTAGAGGACGAGGTCAGCCCCAGCATTTT
15 | TRBJ2-7 | NA | TRBV2 | TRBD2 | CASSEVSGGSYEQYF | TGTGCCAGCAGTGAAGTAAGCGGGGGAAGCTACGAGCAGTACTTC
14 | TRBJ1-6 | once | TRBV23-1 | NA | CASRHRDSSSPLHF | TGCGCCAGCAGGCACAGGGATTCCAGCTCACCCCTCCACTTT
13 | TRBJ2-7 | NA | TRBV19 | NA | CASRHRVSNEQYF | TGTGCCAGCCGACACAGGGTTTCGAACGAGCAGTACTTC
13 | TRBJ2-7 | NA | TRBV29-1 | TRBD2 | CSVVGTSSGSQYF | TGCAGCGTTGTGGGGACTAGCTCCGGTTCGCAGTACTTC
13 | TRBJ2-7 | NA | TRBV4-3 | NA | CASSHDTTYEQYF | TGCGCCAGCAGCCACGACACCACCTACGAGCAGTACTTC
15 | TRBJ1-6 | NA | TRBV10-1 | NA | CATRGEQGCNSPLHF | TGCGCCACCAGGGGCGAACAAGGTTGTAATTCACCCCTCCACTTT
17 | TRBJ2-7 | NA | TRBV4-1 | NA | CASSQLALPEPNYEQYF | TGCGCCAGCAGCCAGCTAGCCCTTCCTGAACCTAACTACGAGCAGTACTTC
16 | TRBJ2-1 | NA | TRBV19 | NA | CASSIDTINSYNEQFF | TGTGCCAGTAGTATCGACACAATAAACTCCTACAATGAGCAGTTCTTC
15 | TRBJ1-6 | NA | TRBV9 | TRBD1 | CASSLRTGDNSPLHF | TGTGCCAGCAGCTTACGGACAGGGGATAATTCACCCCTCCACTTT
15 | TRBJ2-1 | NA | TRBV9 | TRBD2 | CASSVAAGGSNEQFF | TGTGCCAGCAGCGTAGCTGCGGGGGGTTCCAATGAGCAGTTCTTC
14 | TRBJ2-7 | NA | TRBV6-5 | TRBD1 | CAGVGGTTTYEQYF | TGTGCCGGCGTAGGGGGCACTACTACCTACGAGCAGTACTTC
14 | TRBJ2-3 | NA | TRBV7-3 | TRBD2 | CASSPSGGANTQYF | TGTGCCAGCAGCCCTAGCGGGGGGGCAAATACGCAGTATTTT
14 | TRBJ1-4 | NA | TRBV15 | NA | CATSRDLPLEKLFF | TGTGCCACCAGCAGAGATCTGCCACTTGAAAAACTGTTTTTT
14 | TRBJ1-6 | NA | TRBV7-9 | NA | CANREISYNSPLHF | TGTGCCAACCGAGAGATCTCCTATAATTCACCCCTCCACTTT
18 | TRBJ2-3 | NA | TRBV28 | NA | CASSPLTGTPSSTDTQYF | TGTGCCAGCAGTCCGCTGACTGGCACTCCCTCTAGCACAGATACGCAGTATTTT
16 | TRBJ1-3 | NA | TRBV7-9 | NA | CSSSPHASSSGNTIYF | TGTTCCAGCAGCCCCCACGCTTCCAGCTCTGGAAACACCATATATTTT
15 | TRBJ2-3 | NA | TRBV2 | TRBD2 | CASRGLAGGTGTQYF | TGTGCCAGCAGAGGTCTAGCGGGGGGCACAGGTACGCAGTATTTT
16 | TRBJ2-7 | NA | TRBV7-9 | TRBD2 | CSSSATSGRAFYEQYF | TGTTCCAGCAGCGCTACTAGCGGGAGGGCCTTCTACGAGCAGTACTTC
14 | TRBJ1-2 | NA | TRBV6-4 | TRBD1 | CASRPGQGVYGYTF | TGTGCCAGCAGACCGGGACAGGGTGTCTATGGCTACACCTTC
20 | TRBJ2-7 | NA | TRBV11-2 | TRBD2 | CASSLDVPGLAGVFRYEQYF | TGTGCCAGCAGCTTAGACGTCCCGGGACTAGCGGGGGTTTTTCGCTACGAGCAGTACTTC
14 | TRBJ2-5 | NA | TRBV9 | NA | CASSVWGFGETQYF | TGTGCCAGCAGCGTATGGGGCTTTGGGGAGACCCAGTACTTC
13 | TRBJ2-7 | NA | TRBV5-1 | TRBD1 | CASRRDRAYEQYF | TGCGCCAGCAGGCGGGACAGGGCTTACGAGCAGTACTTC
15 | TRBJ1-4 | NA | TRBV4-1 | TRBD1 | CASSRGQGTNEKLFF | TGCGCCAGCAGCCGAGGACAGGGGACTAATGAAAAACTGTTTTTT
16 | TRBJ1-5 | NA | TRBV6-1 | NA | CASSEVRQGANQPQHF | TGTGCCAGCAGTGAAGTAAGGCAGGGCGCCAATCAGCCCCAGCATTTT
17 | TRBJ2-1 | once | TRBV4-2 | TRBD2 | CASSQGGLAGVYNEQFF | TGTGCCAGCAGCCAAGGAGGGCTAGCGGGAGTTTACAATGAGCAGTTCTTC
14 | TRBJ2-7 | few | TRBV7-9 | TRBD2 | CASSLSSGRGEQYF | TGTGCCAGCAGCTTATCTAGCGGGAGGGGAGAGCAGTACTTC
15 | TRBJ2-1 | NA | TRBV10-1 | TRBD2 | CASSETSGRAGEQFF | TGCGCCAGCAGTGAAACTAGCGGGAGGGCCGGTGAGCAGTTCTTC
13 | TRBJ2-3 | NA | TRBV4-1 | NA | CASSQEAPDTQYF | TGCGCCAGCAGCCAAGAGGCCCCAGATACGCAGTATTTT
14 | TRBJ2-7 | NA | TRBV18 | TRBD2 | CASSRAGGSGEQYF | TGTGCCAGCTCCCGCGCGGGGGGCTCAGGCGAGCAGTACTTC
15 | TRBJ2-5 | NA | TRBV9 | TRBD1 | CASSVLQGQGETQYF | TGTGCCAGCAGCGTACTACAGGGGCAGGGGGAGACCCAGTACTTC
17 | TRBJ2-7 | NA | TRBV5-4 | TRBD2 | CASSLGLAGHSSYEQYF | TGTGCCAGCAGCCTGGGACTAGCGGGGCATAGCTCCTACGAGCAGTACTTC
14 | TRBJ1-4 | NA | TRBV6-1 | TRBD1 | CASSSGGEDEKLFF | TGTGCCAGCAGTTCAGGGGGCGAAGATGAAAAACTGTTTTTT